A selection of T cell receptor beta chains follows, all from one sample in a study of blood T cells in healthy people across ages. Via MiXCR, TCRdb re-called the 5' RACE reads, giving one row per CDR3 protein. The data contain about a million distinct CDR3 sequences, under 40% of them singletons. The sample comprised blood. The receptors derive from a man younger than 35 in good health. The conserved cysteine and the conserved F or W are not part of the CDR3 here.

j_gene,v_gene,CDR3aa
TRBJ2-5,TRBV5-1,ASSPVKASIQETQY
TRBJ1-3,TRBV10-3,AIGQGSGNTIY
TRBJ2-1,TRBV7-2,ASSLGPGDEQF
TRBJ2-7,TRBV14,ASSIKTGGLSEQY
TRBJ1-1,TRBV7-2,ASSLGQRGSEAF
TRBJ2-1,TRBV4-2,ASSQEGLAGDNEQF
TRBJ1-2,TRBV20-1,SARGTGEGYT
TRBJ1-2,TRBV12-3/TRBV12-4,ASRTSTYGYT
TRBJ2-1,TRBV4-1,ASSRARTSDDEQF
TRBJ2-3,TRBV5-1,ASSLYVDSTDTQY
TRBJ2-3,TRBV6-1,ASSMKRGVTDTQY
TRBJ2-7,TRBV3-1,ASSPETGGRGSYEQY
TRBJ2-7,TRBV28,ASSLGMGSNEQY
TRBJ2-3,TRBV7-9,ASSFVGLDPKGDTQY
TRBJ2-3,TRBV18,ASSARRSTDTQY
TRBJ2-2,TRBV20-1,SASKGGGSNTGELF
TRBJ1-4,TRBV6-5,ASSDGGESGEKLF
TRBJ2-7,TRBV10-3,AISDILANHEQY
TRBJ1-5,TRBV18,ASSRGGDNQPQH
TRBJ2-1,TRBV20-1,SARAYNEQF
TRBJ1-2,TRBV5-1,ASSPDTSLGYT
TRBJ2-7,TRBV29-1,SVEDRRQGTYEQY
TRBJ2-1,TRBV5-1,ASSVFWTSGVRVAYNEQF
TRBJ2-1,TRBV20-1,SAPGRGSSYNEQF
TRBJ2-1,TRBV6-2/TRBV6-3,ASSGRGSEQF
TRBJ1-1,TRBV20-1,SARADRFFPNTEAF
TRBJ1-5,TRBV12-3/TRBV12-4,ASRHRDSPNQPQH
-,TRBV19,ASRISLTGDSSYNEQY
TRBJ2-7,TRBV6-1,ASRGLGTQTYEQY
TRBJ2-3,TRBV29-1,SVEGSGTDTQY
TRBJ1-1,TRBV4-2,ASSKSRDMNTEAF
TRBJ1-1,TRBV9,ASSPRDRSIPNTEAF
TRBJ2-1,TRBV3-1,ASSQDATGSNEQF
TRBJ1-2,TRBV11-2,ASSLGTAAGYT
TRBJ2-1,TRBV20-1,SALGSGTSIDEQF
TRBJ1-6,TRBV7-8,ASSLERWGPRNSPLH
TRBJ2-6,TRBV12-3/TRBV12-4,ASSRYTGSGHSGANVLT
TRBJ2-3,TRBV5-1,ASSFGTGGADTQY
TRBJ2-7,TRBV9,ASSVEQGPYEQY
TRBJ1-1,TRBV27,ASSLYPGLAMNTEAF
TRBJ2-3,TRBV5-1,ASSLDYGDTQY
TRBJ1-1,TRBV6-1,AIQRGAEAF
TRBJ2-2,TRBV11-2,ASSLNGGVNTGELF
TRBJ2-7,TRBV12-3/TRBV12-4,ASIQSGEGEQY
TRBJ1-5,TRBV7-9,ASSRRDNQPQH
TRBJ1-3,TRBV12-3/TRBV12-4,ASSSTGISGNTIY
TRBJ2-1,TRBV24-1,ATMPGGYNEQF
TRBJ1-4,TRBV28,ASSFGQGHHNEKLF
TRBJ1-2,TRBV7-8,ASSPIGLNYGYT
TRBJ1-2,TRBV20-1,SAPGLHHGYT
TRBJ1-1,TRBV12-3/TRBV12-4,ASSPGTGTIEAF
TRBJ1-2,TRBV5-1,ASYRDETNYGYT
TRBJ1-6,TRBV28,ASSLPQGARNSPLH
TRBJ1-2,TRBV6-6,ASTIEGYGYGYT
TRBJ1-1,TRBV2,ASSQGQERYTEAF
TRBJ2-3,TRBV24-1,ATSVPGTSLDTQY
TRBJ1-1,TRBV20-1,SARPGTNTEAF